The 7 T cell receptor beta chains below come from one sample, sequenced in a study of identical twins. TCRdb re-derived calls from the 5' RACE reads in MiXCR, one entry per CDR3 protein. Altogether approximately 490,000 distinct CDR3 sequences are present, 20% to 25% being singletons, with the ten largest covering approximately 0.52%. The data also belong to a second study, concerning yellow fever vaccine responses in identical twins.

Sequenced input: CD4+ T cells sorted from blood. These TCRs come from a woman between 18 and 29 years old in good health.

The chain recombines TRBV28 with TRBJ2-1, with D possibly being TRBD1 or TRBD2 (5 bases each). Trimming took off 5 bases at V and 5 bases at J, with 22 bases between the two ends. The CDR3 loop spans 17 amino acids. Germline V gene data show CDR1 as MDHEN and CDR2 as SYDVKM. The CDR3 loop reads CASSQVLPLGTNNEQFF. CDR3 nucleotides: TGTGCCAGCAGTCAAGTTTTACCCCTCGGGACGAACAATGAGCAGTTCTTC.

This clonotype was seen only a few times. The V and J genes are TRBV25-1 and TRBJ2-7; TRBD1 is a possible D gene (5 bases). Germline CDR1 reads MGHDK; CDR2 reads SYGVNS. The length of the CDR3 is 15 residues. Trimming removed 2 bases from V and 1 base from J, with 12 bases in between. The CDR3 protein is CASSEQGFGSYEQYF. CDR3 bases: TGTGCCAGCAGTGAACAGGGTTTTGGATCCTACGAGCAGTACTTC.

The J gene is TRBJ2-2, the V gene TRBV29-1; 8 nucleotides line up with TRBD1. Germline values: CDR1 SQVTM, CDR2 ANQGSEA. The CDR3 sequence is 18 residues long. V dropped 7 bases and J dropped 2; count of bases not matched to a gene: 18. The CDR3 is CSALNRDPGQGNTGELFF. In DNA form, the CDR3 reads TGCAGCGCATTGAACAGAGACCCCGGACAGGGAAACACCGGGGAGCTGTTTTTT.

In DNA, the CDR3 is TGTGCCAGCAGCCAAGGTCTAGCGGGGGACCTAAATGAGCAGTTCTTC. Translated, it gives CASSQGLAGDLNEQFF. This rearrangement joins TRBV3-1 to TRBJ2-1, with 10 bases that match TRBD2. The CDR3 is 16 amino acids. The V gene's germline CDR1 is LGHDT and CDR2 YNNKEL (reference sequence). Trimming at V came to 1 base and at J to 7 bases, leaving 7 bases not matched to a gene.

J is TRBJ2-3 and V is TRBV20-1, with 8 bases lining up with TRBD1. The length of the CDR3 is 13 residues. The germline CDR1 and CDR2 sequences are DFQATT and SNEGSKA (reference sequence). The CDR3 reads CTPTGGLTDTQYF. The CDR3 DNA follows: TGCACCCCTACAGGGGGACTCACAGATACGCAGTATTTT.

This clonotype showed up just a few times. V is TRBV3-1 and J is TRBJ2-1; 10 bases agree with TRBD2. CDR1 is LGHDT, CDR2 YNNKEL, per germline (reference sequence). The V gene end was trimmed by 5 bases and the J gene end by 9 bases; junction bases not matched to a gene: 13. The CDR3 is 16 residues long. The CDR3 bases are TGTGCCAGCAGCTTCCCCCTAGCGGGAGAGGGGGGTGAGCAGTTCTTC. Encoded protein: CASSFPLAGEGGEQFF.

The chain couples TRBV5-1 to TRBJ2-3; a weak D match, TRBD2 (5 bases). Trimming removed 3 bases at V and 3 bases at J, with 14 bases between. This CDR3 has 15 residues. Germline V CDR1 and CDR2: SGHRS, YFSETQ. The CDR3 coding sequence is TGCGCCAGCAGCTGGGGTCCGACGGGGACAGATACGCAGTATTTT. Amino acid sequence: CASSWGPTGTDTQYF.